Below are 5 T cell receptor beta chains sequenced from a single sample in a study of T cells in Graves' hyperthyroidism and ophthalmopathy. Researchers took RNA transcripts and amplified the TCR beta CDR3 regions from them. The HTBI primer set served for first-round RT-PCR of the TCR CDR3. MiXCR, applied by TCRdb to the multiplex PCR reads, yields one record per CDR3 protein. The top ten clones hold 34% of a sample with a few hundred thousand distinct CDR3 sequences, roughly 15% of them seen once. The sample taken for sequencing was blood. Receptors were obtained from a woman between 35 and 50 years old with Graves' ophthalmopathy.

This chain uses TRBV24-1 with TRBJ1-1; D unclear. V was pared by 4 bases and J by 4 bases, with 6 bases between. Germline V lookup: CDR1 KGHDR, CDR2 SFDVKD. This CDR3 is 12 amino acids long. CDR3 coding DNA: TGTGCCACCAGTGACCCGGGCACTGAAGCTTTCTTT. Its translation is CATSDPGTEAFF.

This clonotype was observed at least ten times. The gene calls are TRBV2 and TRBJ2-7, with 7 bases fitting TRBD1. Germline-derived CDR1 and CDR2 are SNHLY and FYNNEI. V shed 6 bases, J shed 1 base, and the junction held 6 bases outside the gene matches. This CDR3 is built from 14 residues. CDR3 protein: CASRGGNPSYEQYF. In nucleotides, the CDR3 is TGTGCCAGCAGAGGGGGCAATCCTTCCTACGAGCAGTACTTC.

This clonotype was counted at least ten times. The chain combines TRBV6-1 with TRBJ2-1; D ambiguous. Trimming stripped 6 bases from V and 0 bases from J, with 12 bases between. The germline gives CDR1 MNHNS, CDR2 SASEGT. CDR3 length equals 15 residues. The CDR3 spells CASRQTQNSYNEQFF. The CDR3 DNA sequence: TGTGCCAGCAGACAGACACAAAACTCCTACAATGAGCAGTTCTTC.

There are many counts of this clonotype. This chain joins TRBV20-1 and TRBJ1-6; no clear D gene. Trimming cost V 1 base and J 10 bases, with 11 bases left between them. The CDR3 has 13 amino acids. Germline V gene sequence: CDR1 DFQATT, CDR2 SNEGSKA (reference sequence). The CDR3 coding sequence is TGCAGTGCTAGAGGGGGTGGGGAATCACCCCTCCACTTT. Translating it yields CSARGGGESPLHF.

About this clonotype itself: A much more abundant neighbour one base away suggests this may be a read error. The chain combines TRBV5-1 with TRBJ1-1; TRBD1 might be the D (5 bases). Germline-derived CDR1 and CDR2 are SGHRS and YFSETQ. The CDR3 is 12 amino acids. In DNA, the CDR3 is TGCGCCGGCAGGGCGAATTGGGGTGAAGCTTTCTTT. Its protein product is CAGRANWGEAFF.